The 23 T cell receptor beta chains reported below all come from one sample, sequenced in a study of CD8 T cells in Susac syndrome. Random hexamers were used to reverse transcribe about 0.5 to 1 ug of RNA. TCRdb reprocessed the immunoSEQ multiplex PCR reads with MiXCR, giving one entry per CDR3 protein. The repertoire holds 130,000 or so distinct CDR3 sequences, with 80% to 85% as singletons. The sequenced sample was CD8+ T cells from PBMCs. The receptors stem from a human donor with multiple sclerosis.

The rearrangement uses TRBV28 and TRBJ1-2; 8 bases agree with TRBD1. V lost 6 bases and J lost 5; bases outside the gene matches: 11. Per germline, CDR1 MDHEN and CDR2 SYDVKM. The CDR3 runs to 15 residues. The CDR3 sequence is CASSQTGTGAYGYTF. The DNA of the CDR3 is TGTGCCAGCAGCCAAACCGGGACAGGTGCTTATGGCTACACCTTC.

This clonotype was counted a single time. CDR3 nucleotides: TGTGCCAGCAGCGAGACGGGAACCTACGAGCAGTACTTC. It codes for CASSETGTYEQYF. The J gene is TRBJ2-7, the V gene TRBV7-9, with a weak D call TRBD2 (5 bases). Trimming shortened V by 5 bases and J by 2 bases, and 10 bases separated the two germline ends. CDR3 size: 13 residues. In germline, CDR1 is SEHNR, CDR2 FQNEAQ (reference sequence).

This chain uses TRBV7-9 with TRBJ2-5, with a weak D call TRBD1 (5 bases). This CDR3 has 14 amino acids. In germline, CDR1 is SEHNR, CDR2 FQNEAQ (reference sequence). V dropped 6 bases and J dropped 2 bases, with 13 bases sitting between them. The CDR3 region has the DNA TGTGCCAGCAGGGACGGACACGATCAAGAGACCCAGTACTTC. Translated, it gives CASRDGHDQETQYF.

The CDR3 DNA reads TGTGCCAGCAGCTTACTGACAGGGGGCTACAATGAGCAGTTCTTC. Residues: CASSLLTGGYNEQFF. The V gene is TRBV7-9, the J gene TRBJ2-1; 9 bases agree with TRBD1. With V trimmed by 2 bases and J by 3 bases, 2 bases remained unmatched. The CDR3 extends over 15 amino acids. Germline CDR1 and CDR2: SEHNR and FQNEAQ (reference sequence). The whole variable domain, remainder taken from reference TRBV7-9 and TRBJ2-1, is DTGVSQNPRHKITKRGQNVTFRCDPISEHNRLYWYRQTLGQGPEFLTYFQNEAQLEKSRLLSDRFSAERPKGSFSTLEIQRTEQGDSAMYLCASSLLTGGYNEQFFGPGTRLTVL.

CDR3 sequence reads: CASSPSVTGELFF. CDR3 DNA: TGTGCCAGCAGCCCGAGCGTCACCGGGGAGCTGTTTTTT. V gene TRBV7-9 combines with J gene TRBJ2-2; D is unclear. The length of the CDR3 is 13 residues. Trimming shortened V by 5 bases and J by 4 bases, and 8 bases separated the two germline ends. Germline CDR1 is SEHNR and CDR2 is FQNEAQ (reference sequence).

This sequence joins TRBV20-1 and TRBJ1-2; weak D call: TRBD1 (6 bases). In germline, CDR1 is DFQATT, CDR2 SNEGSKA (reference sequence). The CDR3 has 14 amino acids. V lost 0 bases and J lost 3, with 11 bases in between. Written as DNA, the CDR3 is TGCAGTGCTAGAGATCCTCAGGGGTACTATGGCTACACCTTC. The encoded protein is CSARDPQGYYGYTF.

This chain's CDR3 is CASSGNKGGSNEQFF. The CDR3 DNA follows: TGCGCCAGCAGTGGTAATAAGGGCGGGAGCAATGAGCAGTTCTTC. The V gene is TRBV10-1, the J gene TRBJ2-1; 7 bases align to TRBD2. CDR3 size: 15 residues. J lost 6 bases, V lost 4 bases, and 9 bases had no gene match. Germline lookup yields CDR1 WNHNN and CDR2 SYGVQD (reference sequence).

The V gene is TRBV4-2, the J gene TRBJ2-1; D is undetermined. This CDR3 region has 15 residues. V was shortened by 1 base and J by 7 bases, with 14 bases between the two germline ends. Germline lookup yields CDR1 LGHNA and CDR2 YNFKEQ. CDR3 loop: CASSQVARAPNEQFF. In nucleotides, the CDR3 is TGTGCCAGCAGCCAAGTAGCTAGGGCCCCTAATGAGCAGTTCTTC.

The chain is built from TRBV29-1 and TRBJ2-5, with TRBD1 matching over 10 bases. The CDR3 runs to 14 residues. Per germline, CDR1 SQVTM and CDR2 ANQGSEA. Trimming cost V 6 bases and J 2 bases; bases outside gene matches: 6. CDR3 amino acids: CSVGDRGAQETQYF. CDR3 coding DNA: TGCAGCGTAGGGGACAGGGGAGCTCAAGAGACCCAGTACTTC.

The chain recombines TRBV29-1 with TRBJ2-3; D possibly uses TRBD1 or TRBD2 (7 bases each). From germline, CDR1 is SQVTM and CDR2 ANQGSEA. Trimming removed 5 bases from V and 4 bases from J, with 16 bases in between. The CDR3 is made up of 14 amino acids. Here the CDR3 reads CSVRGRESSDTQYF. The CDR3 DNA reads TGCAGCGTTAGGGGGCGGGAGAGCTCAGATACGCAGTATTTT.

The genes are TRBV13 and TRBJ2-7; D remains unclear. The CDR3 loop spans 15 amino acids. V gave up 1 base and J gave up 3 bases, with 13 bases separating them. Germline V gene sequence: CDR1 PRHDT, CDR2 FYEKMQ (reference sequence). The CDR3 spells CASSLDSAWGYEQYF. The CDR3 DNA follows: TGTGCCAGCAGCTTAGACTCCGCTTGGGGCTACGAGCAGTACTTC.

The rearrangement joins TRBV4-1 to TRBJ1-1, with 7 bases fitting TRBD1. Germline CDR1 MGHRA, CDR2 YSYEKL. The CDR3 covers 12 residues. V shed 1 base and J 11 bases; nucleotides not matched to a gene: 4. The CDR3 DNA sequence: TGCGCCAGCAGCCAAGTACAGGGGCAGGCTTTCTTT. Its protein product is CASSQVQGQAFF.

About this clonotype itself: Sequence at one end of the junction differs from germline and may be a read error. The CDR3 region is CASSLGEGANSEAFF. The DNA of the CDR3 is TGTGCCAGCTCTCTTGGTGAAGGGGCGAACAGTGAAGCTTTCTTT. This sequence joins TRBV18 and TRBJ1-1; weak D call: TRBD1 (5 bases). This CDR3 is 15 amino acids long. The V gene's germline CDR1 is KGHSH and CDR2 LQKENI.

The chain has TRBV7-9 and TRBJ2-1; tentative D call: TRBD2 (5 bases). This CDR3 spans 14 amino acids. In germline, CDR1 is SEHNR, CDR2 FQNEAQ (reference sequence). With 8 bases removed from V and 4 bases from J, the gap between germline ends came to 15 bases. Here the CDR3 DNA reads TGTGCCAGCCCAATCGGGAATAATTACAATGAGCAGTTCTTC. This codes for CASPIGNNYNEQFF.

The rearrangement uses TRBV24-1 and TRBJ1-1; no definite D call. CDR3 size: 14 residues. V was pared by 9 bases and J by 1 base, with 14 bases between. Germline assignment: CDR1 KGHDR and CDR2 SFDVKD. The CDR3 region is CATRMGTSNTEAFF. CDR3 DNA: TGTGCCACCCGAATGGGAACCTCGAACACTGAAGCTTTCTTT.

This clonotype was observed once. This chain connects TRBV6-2 or TRBV6-3 to TRBJ2-1, with 8 bases matching TRBD2. Germline CDR1 is MNHEY and CDR2 is SVGEGT. The CDR3 consists of 15 residues. V was clipped by 6 bases and J by 2 bases; unmatched bases: 6. The CDR3 bases are TGTGCCAGCAGCCTCAGCGGGAGTACCTACAATGAGCAGTTCTTC. Its protein product is CASSLSGSTYNEQFF.

The chain combines TRBV29-1 with TRBJ2-2; 10 bases fit TRBD2. This CDR3 region has 13 residues. Losses at the gene ends were 7 bases for V and 1 base for J; bases not matched to a gene: 0. Germline lookup yields CDR1 SQVTM and CDR2 ANQGSEA. In nucleotides, the CDR3 is TGCAGCGCTAGCGGGGGGAACACCGGGGAGCTGTTTTTT. Translation gives CSASGGNTGELFF.

This clonotype was found once. This chain connects TRBV20-1 to TRBJ1-1, with TRBD1 matching over 9 bases. The CDR3 is made up of 14 amino acids. The trim removed 0 bases at V and 7 bases at J, leaving 6 bases unmatched. The germline gives CDR1 DFQATT, CDR2 SNEGSKA (reference sequence). As DNA, the CDR3 is TGCAGTGCTAGAGAGACAGGGGGGACGCTTGAAGCTTTCTTT. Translated, it gives CSARETGGTLEAFF.

The rearrangement links TRBV12-3 or TRBV12-4 to TRBJ1-2; maybe TRBD1 (5 bases). This CDR3 is built from 14 residues. The V end lost 5 bases, the J end lost 6 bases, and 16 bases lay between the germline ends. The CDR3 reads CASSPGGVGDGYTF. In DNA, the CDR3 is TGTGCCAGCAGTCCGGGGGGGGTAGGTGATGGCTACACCTTC.

The rearrangement joins TRBV7-9 to TRBJ2-6; D not resolved. Trimming shortened V by 5 bases and J by 9 bases, and 2 bases separated the two germline ends. The CDR3 is 10 amino acids. CDR1 is SEHNR, CDR2 FQNEAQ, per germline (reference sequence). CDR3 bases: TGTGCCAGCAGCGACAACGTCCTGACTTTC. Translated: CASSDNVLTF.

V and J are TRBV18 and TRBJ2-3, with 13 bases fitting TRBD2. The CDR3 is 14 residues long. After removal of 6 bases from V and 5 bases from J, the junction contained 2 bases not matched to a gene. Germline CDR1 is KGHSH and CDR2 is LQKENI. For the CDR3, the DNA is TGTGCCAGCTCCGGGACTAGCGGGGAAGATACGCAGTATTTT. This sequence encodes CASSGTSGEDTQYF.

V and J are TRBV20-1 and TRBJ2-1; unclear D gene. The CDR3 totals 11 residues. The V and J ends lost 0 bases and 13 bases respectively, with 10 bases between them. CDR1 is DFQATT and CDR2 is SNEGSKA in the germline V gene (reference sequence). In nucleotides, the CDR3 is TGCAGTGCTAGAGATCCGGGTGGACAGTTCTTC. Protein sequence: CSARDPGGQFF.

The V gene is TRBV27, the J gene TRBJ2-1, with D possibly being TRBD2 (5 bases). The CDR3 loop spans 15 amino acids. The germline gives CDR1 MNHEY, CDR2 SMNVEV (reference sequence). V was shortened by 2 bases and J by 0 bases, with 8 bases between the two germline ends. The CDR3 reads CASSLSGNSYNEQFF. The CDR3, as DNA: TGTGCCAGCAGTTTAAGCGGCAACTCCTACAATGAGCAGTTCTTC.